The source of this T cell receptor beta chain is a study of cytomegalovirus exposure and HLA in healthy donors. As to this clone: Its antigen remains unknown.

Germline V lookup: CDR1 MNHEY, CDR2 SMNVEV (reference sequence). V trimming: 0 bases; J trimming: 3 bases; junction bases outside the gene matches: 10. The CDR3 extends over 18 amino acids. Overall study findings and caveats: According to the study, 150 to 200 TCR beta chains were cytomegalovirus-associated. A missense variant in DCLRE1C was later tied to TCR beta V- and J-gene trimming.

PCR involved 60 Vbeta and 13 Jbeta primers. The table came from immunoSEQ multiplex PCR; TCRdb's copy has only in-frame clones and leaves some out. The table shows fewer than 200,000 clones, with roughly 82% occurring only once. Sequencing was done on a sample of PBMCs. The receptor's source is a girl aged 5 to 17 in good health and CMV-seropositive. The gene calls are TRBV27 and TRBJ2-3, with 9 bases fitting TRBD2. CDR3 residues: CASSLSPLGGRGTDTQYF. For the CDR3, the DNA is TGTGCCAGCAGTTTATCGCCCCTTGGCGGGAGGGGTACAGATACGCAGTATTTT.